Listed below are T cell receptor beta chains from one sample, sequenced in a study of response to subunit inactivated influenza vaccine. TCRdb redid the calling of the RT-PCR reads with MiXCR, one entry per CDR3 protein. The sample has 650,000 to 850,000 distinct CDR3 sequences; approximately 15% are singletons. The sequencing used PBMCs from blood, collected 14 days before vaccination. The source of these receptors is a man between 50 and 59 years old who received an inactivated influenza vaccine. Both conserved end residues are part of each CDR3. D genes are given only for firm matches. Where a row states a size, it is once, few, many or the class of an expanded clone; other rows omit it.

d_call	v_call	j_call	cdr3_length	clone_size	cdr3_nt	cdr3_aa
NA	TRBV6-2/TRBV6-3	TRBJ2-3	11	few	TGTGCCAGCAGTTCCCCCAATACGCAGTATTTT	CASSSPNTQYF
NA	TRBV20-1	TRBJ1-5	15	few	TGCAGTGCTAGACTCGGGACGGATAGCAATCAGCCCCAGCATTTT	CSARLGTDSNQPQHF
NA	TRBV4-3	TRBJ1-1	15	few	TGCGCCAGCAGCCAGGTCGAGGGGGGGAACACTGAAGCTTTCTTT	CASSQVEGGNTEAFF
NA	TRBV13	TRBJ1-2	13	NA	TGTGCCAGCAGCTTTCAGGGCCCCAATGGCTACACCTTC	CASSFQGPNGYTF
TRBD2	TRBV7-9	TRBJ2-7	15	NA	TGTGCCAGCAGCTGGGGACTAGCGGCAGTGAACGAGCAGTACTTC	CASSWGLAAVNEQYF
NA	TRBV7-2	TRBJ1-3	14	NA	TGTGCCAGCAGCTTAAGCAGGGCCGAAAACACCATATATTTT	CASSLSRAENTIYF
TRBD2	TRBV5-1	TRBJ2-3	15	few	TGCGCCAGCAGACGAAGCGGGAGGGACACAGATACGCAGTATTTT	CASRRSGRDTDTQYF
NA	TRBV28	TRBJ1-6	19	many	TGTGCCAGCAGTTTAGCAGGGGTGTCCCTCAGCTCCTATAATTCACCCCTCCACTTT	CASSLAGVSLSSYNSPLHF
NA	TRBV7-6	TRBJ1-3	18	NA	TGTGCCAGCAGCAAAACCCCCCCGACAGATCCATCTGGAAACACCATATATTTT	CASSKTPPTDPSGNTIYF
NA	TRBV6-1	TRBJ2-2	14	NA	TGTGCCAGCGGGACTGGCGGGAAGATCGGGGAGCTGTTTTTT	CASGTGGKIGELFF
TRBD1	TRBV5-1	TRBJ1-6	15	few	TGCGCCAGCGCCAGGCGGGACAGCTCGAATTCACCCCTCCACTTT	CASARRDSSNSPLHF
TRBD1	TRBV5-6	TRBJ2-7	14	NA	TGTGCCAGCAGCTCCTGGGACAGGGAATACGAGCAGTACTTC	CASSSWDREYEQYF
TRBD2	TRBV4-2	TRBJ2-2	19	few	TGTGCCAGCAGCCAAGTCTTGGGACTAGCGGGGGGGAACACCGGGGAGCTGTTTTTT	CASSQVLGLAGGNTGELFF
TRBD2	TRBV29-1	TRBJ2-1	16	many	TGCAGCGTTGAAGGTGGTAGCGGGGGGGCGTACAATGAGCAGTTCTTC	CSVEGGSGGAYNEQFF